The rows below give T cell receptor beta chains drawn from one sample of a study of cytomegalovirus exposure and HLA in healthy donors. Produced via immunoSEQ multiplex PCR; TCRdb's table is partial and in-frame only. There are 200,000 or so clones in the sample; 82% occur only once, and 6.5% lies in the top ten. The specimen was PBMCs. The receptors derive from a woman aged 45-65 years in good health and CMV-seropositive. CDR3s include the opening cysteine and the closing phenylalanine or tryptophan. D genes are given only for firm matches. Clone size is not always given. Where it is, it says once, few, many or a class for expanded clones.

j_gene | d_gene | abundance | v_gene | CDR3nt | CDR3aa
TRBJ2-3 | TRBD1 | - | TRBV2 | TGTGCCAGCAGTGAACAGGGGGCGAGCACAGATACGCAGTATTTT | CASSEQGASTDTQYF
TRBJ2-3 | TRBD2 | - | TRBV10-3 | TGTGCCATCAGTCCCGGGACTAGCGGCACAGATACGCAGTATTTT | CAISPGTSGTDTQYF
TRBJ1-4 | - | - | TRBV11-2 | TGTGCCAGCAGCTACAGATATGAAAAACTGTTTTTT | CASSYRYEKLFF
TRBJ1-6 | TRBD1 | - | TRBV27 | TGTGCCAGCAGTTCGACAGGGGCTAATTCACCCCTCCACTTT | CASSSTGANSPLHF
TRBJ2-1 | TRBD2 | - | TRBV9 | TGTGCCAGCAGCGTAGCGCGGGAGAGGGGTGAGCAGTTCTTC | CASSVARERGEQFF
TRBJ2-7 | TRBD1 | - | TRBV28 | TGTGCCAGCAGTACCTACAGGGGGTCCTACGAGCAGTACTTC | CASSTYRGSYEQYF
TRBJ2-1 | TRBD2 | - | TRBV6-1 | TGTGCCAGCAGTGAATCCTGGACTAGTGGCAATGAGCAGTTCTTC | CASSESWTSGNEQFF
TRBJ2-1 | - | - | TRBV6-1 | TGTGCCAGCAGTGAAGTAGGAGACTACAAAGGTAATGAGCAGTTCTTC | CASSEVGDYKGNEQFF
TRBJ1-1 | - | - | TRBV28 | TGTGCCAGCAGTTTAACGACAGGTACGGTGGAAGCTTTCTTT | CASSLTTGTVEAFF
TRBJ2-3 | - | - | TRBV6-1 | TGTGCCAGCAGTGAAGCCCTTTCGAGTAGCACAGATACGCAGTATTTT | CASSEALSSSTDTQYF
TRBJ2-7 | TRBD2 | - | TRBV7-2 | TGTGCCAGCAGCTTAGCGCTTAGCGGGGGGCGCGAGCAGTACTTC | CASSLALSGGREQYF
TRBJ2-1 | TRBD1 | - | TRBV5-1 | TGCGCCAGCAGCTCGGGACAGGGGGGATACAATGAGCAGTTCTTC | CASSSGQGGYNEQFF
TRBJ2-1 | TRBD2 | - | TRBV12-5 | TGTGCTAGTGGTTTGGTACTCACAGCGGGAGGGCCCAATGAGCAGTTCTTC | CASGLVLTAGGPNEQFF
TRBJ2-5 | - | - | TRBV6-6 | TGTGCCAGCAGTTACTCTCGGGAGACCCAGTACTTC | CASSYSRETQYF
TRBJ1-5 | TRBD1 | - | TRBV6-6 | TGTGCCAGCAGTCCCGGGACAGGGGGCTATCAGCCCCAGCATTTT | CASSPGTGGYQPQHF
TRBJ2-3 | TRBD2 | - | TRBV13 | TGTGCCAGCAGCCTACTAGCGGGACGGACAGATACGCAGTATTTT | CASSLLAGRTDTQYF
TRBJ2-1 | - | - | TRBV6-4 | TGTGCCAGCAGTGACGAGCTGGACAATGAGCAGTTCTTC | CASSDELDNEQFF
TRBJ2-1 | - | - | TRBV18 | TGTGCCAGCTCACCACCGGCACAGTTCAATGAGCAGTTCTTC | CASSPPAQFNEQFF
TRBJ1-1 | - | few | TRBV27 | TGTGCCAGCAGGGGGAGTTACACTGAAGCTTTCTTT | CASRGSYTEAFF
TRBJ2-1 | TRBD2 | - | TRBV7-2 | TGTGCCAGCAGCCTCCAACTTACTAGCGGCAATGAGCAGTTCTTC | CASSLQLTSGNEQFF
TRBJ2-2 | - | - | TRBV7-6 | TGTGCCAGCACCTCACGTTCCCAGAGGCCCGGGGAGCTGTTTTTT | CASTSRSQRPGELFF
TRBJ1-1 | - | - | TRBV6-1 | TGTGCCAGCAGTGACAGGGGAAGGATGAACACTGAAGCTTTCTTT | CASSDRGRMNTEAFF
TRBJ1-5 | - | - | TRBV28 | TGTGCCAGCAGCCCCGGGGGGCAGCCCCAGCATTTT | CASSPGGQPQHF
TRBJ2-1 | TRBD2 | - | TRBV6-5 | TGTGCCAGCAGTTACTCGCTAGCGGGATTCAATGAGCAGTTCTTC | CASSYSLAGFNEQFF
TRBJ1-2 | - | - | TRBV29-1 | TGCAGCGGGGAGGGTAACTATGGCTACACCTTC | CSGEGNYGYTF
TRBJ1-2 | - | few | TRBV4-1 | TGCGCCAGCAGCCTTGGCCAGGCGCGGGGGAATGGCTACACCTTC | CASSLGQARGNGYTF
TRBJ1-2 | TRBD1 | - | TRBV7-9 | TGTTCCAGCAGCCTCGACAGGGAATATGGCTACACCTTC | CSSSLDREYGYTF
TRBJ2-2 | - | - | TRBV5-1 | TGCGCCAGCAGCTTGGCCTCCCGAGGCACCGGGGAGCTGTTTTTT | CASSLASRGTGELFF
TRBJ2-3 | - | - | TRBV21-1 | TGTGCCAGCAGCAAGGGGGGGACGGACGCGAGCACAGATACGCAGTATTTT | CASSKGGTDASTDTQYF
TRBJ2-6 | TRBD1 | - | TRBV4-3 | TGCGCCAGCAGCCCGGGACAGGGAGGGAGGGACGTCCTGACTTTC | CASSPGQGGRDVLTF
TRBJ2-7 | - | - | TRBV2 | TGTGCCAGCTCAACCTACGAGCAGTACTTC | CASSTYEQYF
TRBJ2-7 | TRBD2 | once | TRBV5-4 | TGTGCCAGCAGCATGACTAGCGGGAGACCCCACGAGCAGTACTTC | CASSMTSGRPHEQYF
TRBJ1-2 | - | - | TRBV28 | TGTGCCAGCAGCCCTATTGGGCAGGGGAGCTATGGCTACACCTTC | CASSPIGQGSYGYTF
TRBJ2-2 | - | - | TRBV5-1 | TGCGCCAGCAGCTTGGAGGCCGGTCTAGCAAACACCGGGGAGCTGTTTTTT | CASSLEAGLANTGELFF
TRBJ1-2 | TRBD1 | - | TRBV6-5 | TGTGCCAGCAGTTACGAGGCAGGGACAGGTGGCTACACCTTC | CASSYEAGTGGYTF
TRBJ2-7 | TRBD1 | - | TRBV30 | TGTGCCTGGAGTAAAACGGCAGGGGGTTACGAGCAGTACTTC | CAWSKTAGGYEQYF
TRBJ2-1 | TRBD2 | - | TRBV27 | TGTGCCAGCAGTCCCAACTCGGCGGGGGGGCCCAATGAGCAGTTCTTC | CASSPNSAGGPNEQFF
TRBJ2-1 | TRBD1 | - | TRBV7-9 | TGTGCCAGCAGCCTAGCGGGGACAGGGGGCCATGAGCAGTTCTTC | CASSLAGTGGHEQFF
TRBJ1-2 | TRBD1 | - | TRBV5-5 | TGTGCCAGCAGCTTGAGATTATTCCGGGACAGATATGGCTACACCTTC | CASSLRLFRDRYGYTF
TRBJ2-5 | - | - | TRBV11-2 | TGTGCCAGCAGCTTAGACGGAGAGACCCAGTACTTC | CASSLDGETQYF
TRBJ2-7 | - | - | TRBV11-3 | TGTGCCAGCAGCCAAGACAGCTACGAGCAGTACTTC | CASSQDSYEQYF
TRBJ2-5 | - | - | TRBV5-1 | TGCGCCAGCAGCTTTCGGGAAGAGCAGTACTTC | CASSFREEQYF
TRBJ2-5 | TRBD2 | - | TRBV5-1 | TGCGCCAGCAGCTCCCTAGCGGGGGGGCCGGAGACCCAGTACTTC | CASSSLAGGPETQYF
TRBJ2-4 | TRBD2 | - | TRBV28 | TGTGCCAGCAAAAAGTTATGGTACCAACTAGCGGGGGGGAACCAAAACAGTCAGTACTTC | CASKKLWYQLAGGNQNSQYF
TRBJ2-1 | TRBD2 | - | TRBV27 | TGTGCCAGCAGTTTCGGAGCGGGGGGGACCTATGAGCAGTTCTTC | CASSFGAGGTYEQFF
TRBJ2-5 | TRBD2 | - | TRBV2 | TGTGCCAGCAGTGAAGGACTAGCGGGGGCCGGGGCAGAGACCCAGTACTTC | CASSEGLAGAGAETQYF